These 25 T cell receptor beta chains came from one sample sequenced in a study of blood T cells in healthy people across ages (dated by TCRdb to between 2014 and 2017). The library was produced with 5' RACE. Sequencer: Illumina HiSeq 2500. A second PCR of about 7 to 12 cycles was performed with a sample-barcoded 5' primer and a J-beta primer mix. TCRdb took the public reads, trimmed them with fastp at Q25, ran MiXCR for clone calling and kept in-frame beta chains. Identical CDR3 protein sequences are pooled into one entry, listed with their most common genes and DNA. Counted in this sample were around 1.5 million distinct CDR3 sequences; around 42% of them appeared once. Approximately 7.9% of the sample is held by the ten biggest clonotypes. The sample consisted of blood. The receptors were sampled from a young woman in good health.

CDR3 bases: TGTGCCACCGAAAGGTACACTGAAGCTTTCTTT. This codes for CATERYTEAFF. The V and J genes are TRBV6-2 or TRBV6-3 and TRBJ1-1; no firm D call. The V and J ends lost 10 bases and 3 bases respectively, with 9 bases between them. The CDR3 runs 11 residues. Looked up from germline, CDR1 is MNHEY and CDR2 is SVGEGT.

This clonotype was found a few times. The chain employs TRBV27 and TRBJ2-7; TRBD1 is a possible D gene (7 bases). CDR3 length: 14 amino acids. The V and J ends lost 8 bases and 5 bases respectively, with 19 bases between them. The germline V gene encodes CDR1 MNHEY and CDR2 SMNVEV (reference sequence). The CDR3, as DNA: TGTGCCAGCGATATAACGGGCAGGGGGGACGAGCAGTACTTC. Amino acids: CASDITGRGDEQYF.

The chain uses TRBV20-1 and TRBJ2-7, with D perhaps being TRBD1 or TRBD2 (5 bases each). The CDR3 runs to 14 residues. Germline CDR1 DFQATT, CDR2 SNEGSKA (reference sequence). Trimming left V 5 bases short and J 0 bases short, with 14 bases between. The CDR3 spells CSAEGRTSSYEQYF. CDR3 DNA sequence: TGCAGTGCTGAGGGACGCACAAGCTCCTACGAGCAGTACTTC.

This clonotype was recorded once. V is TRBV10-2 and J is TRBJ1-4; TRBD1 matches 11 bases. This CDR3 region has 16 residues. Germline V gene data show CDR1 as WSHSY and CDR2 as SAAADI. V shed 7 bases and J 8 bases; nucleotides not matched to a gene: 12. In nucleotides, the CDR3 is TGCGCCAGCACCGAGGGGGACAGGGGGATTGGGGAAAAACTGTTTTTT. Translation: CASTEGDRGIGEKLFF.

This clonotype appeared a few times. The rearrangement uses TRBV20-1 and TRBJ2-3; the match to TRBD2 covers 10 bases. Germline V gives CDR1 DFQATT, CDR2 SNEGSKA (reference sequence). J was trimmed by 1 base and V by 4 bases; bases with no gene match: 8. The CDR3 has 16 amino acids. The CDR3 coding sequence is TGCAGTGCTAAAAAGTCTAGCGGGGGCGGCACAGATACGCAGTATTTT. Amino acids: CSAKKSSGGGTDTQYF.

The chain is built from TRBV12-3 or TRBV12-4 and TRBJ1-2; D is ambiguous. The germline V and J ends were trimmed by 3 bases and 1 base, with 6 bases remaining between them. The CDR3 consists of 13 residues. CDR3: CASSFTVNYGYTF. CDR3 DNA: TGTGCCAGCAGTTTTACAGTTAACTATGGCTACACCTTC.

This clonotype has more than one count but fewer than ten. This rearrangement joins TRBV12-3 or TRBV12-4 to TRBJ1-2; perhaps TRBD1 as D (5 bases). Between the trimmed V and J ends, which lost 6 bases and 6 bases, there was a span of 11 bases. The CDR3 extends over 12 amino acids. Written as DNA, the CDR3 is TGTGCCAGCAGCGGGGGAGTAAATGGCTACACCTTC. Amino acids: CASSGGVNGYTF.

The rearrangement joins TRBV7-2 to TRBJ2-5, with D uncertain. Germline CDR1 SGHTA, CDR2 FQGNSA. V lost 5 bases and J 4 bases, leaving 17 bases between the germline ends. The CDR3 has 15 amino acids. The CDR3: CASSPDTGSRETQYF. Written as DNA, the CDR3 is TGTGCCAGCAGCCCCGATACGGGTAGTCGAGAGACCCAGTACTTC.

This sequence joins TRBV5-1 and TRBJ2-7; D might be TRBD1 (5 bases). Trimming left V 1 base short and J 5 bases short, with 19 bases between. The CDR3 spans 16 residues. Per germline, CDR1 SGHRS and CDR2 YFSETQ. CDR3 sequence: CASSLYSTSQGDEQYF. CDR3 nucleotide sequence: TGCGCCAGCAGCTTGTATAGTACCAGTCAGGGCGACGAGCAGTACTTC.

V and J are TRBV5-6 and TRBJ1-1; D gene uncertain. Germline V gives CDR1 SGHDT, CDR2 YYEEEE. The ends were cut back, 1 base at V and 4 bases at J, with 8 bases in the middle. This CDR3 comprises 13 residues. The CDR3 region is CASSLRWSTEAFF. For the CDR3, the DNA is TGTGCCAGCAGCTTGAGGTGGAGCACTGAAGCTTTCTTT.

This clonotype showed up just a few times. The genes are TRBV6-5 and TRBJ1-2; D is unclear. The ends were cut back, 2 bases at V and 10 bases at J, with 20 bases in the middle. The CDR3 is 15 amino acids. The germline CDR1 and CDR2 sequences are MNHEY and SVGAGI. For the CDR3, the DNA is TGTGCCAGCAGTTACGGTTTAAAGGGAAAGAACCCCTACACCTTC. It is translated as CASSYGLKGKNPYTF.

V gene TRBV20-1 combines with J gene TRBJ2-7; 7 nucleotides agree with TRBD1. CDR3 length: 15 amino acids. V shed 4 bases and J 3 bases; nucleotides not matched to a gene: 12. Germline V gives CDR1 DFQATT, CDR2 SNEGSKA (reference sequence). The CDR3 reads CSATPEAGGRYEQYF. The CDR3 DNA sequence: TGCAGTGCTACCCCAGAGGCAGGGGGACGCTACGAGCAGTACTTC.

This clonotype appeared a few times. For the CDR3, the DNA is TGTGCCAGCAGCCCGACAGGGTCGGTGAGCACAGATACGCAGTATTTT. Its protein product is CASSPTGSVSTDTQYF. The V call is TRBV11-3, the J call TRBJ2-3, with TRBD1 matching 7 bases. The CDR3 sequence is 16 residues long. The V gene end was trimmed by 5 bases and the J gene end by 0 bases; junction bases not matched to a gene: 8. Germline CDR1 reads SGHNT; CDR2 reads YENEEA. The full variable domain, in which reference TRBV11-3 and TRBJ2-3 provide the parts outside the CDR3, is EAGVVQSPRYKIIEKKQPVAFWCNPISGHNTLYWYLQNLGQGPELLIRYENEEAVDDSQLPKDRFSAERLKGVDSTLKIQPAELGDSAVYLCASSPTGSVSTDTQYFGPGTRLTVL.

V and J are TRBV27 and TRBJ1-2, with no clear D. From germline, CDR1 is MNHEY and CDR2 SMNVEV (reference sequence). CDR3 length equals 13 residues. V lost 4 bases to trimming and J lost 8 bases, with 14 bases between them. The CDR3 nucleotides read TGTGCCAGCAGTTGGGGAATGTCCGACGGCTACACCTTC. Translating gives CASSWGMSDGYTF.

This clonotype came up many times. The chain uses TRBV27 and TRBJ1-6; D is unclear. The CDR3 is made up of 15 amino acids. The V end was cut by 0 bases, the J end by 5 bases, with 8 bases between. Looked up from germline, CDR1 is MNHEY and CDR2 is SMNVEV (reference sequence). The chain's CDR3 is CASSLSRQHNSPLHF. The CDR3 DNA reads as TGTGCCAGCAGTTTATCGAGGCAGCATAATTCACCCCTCCACTTT.

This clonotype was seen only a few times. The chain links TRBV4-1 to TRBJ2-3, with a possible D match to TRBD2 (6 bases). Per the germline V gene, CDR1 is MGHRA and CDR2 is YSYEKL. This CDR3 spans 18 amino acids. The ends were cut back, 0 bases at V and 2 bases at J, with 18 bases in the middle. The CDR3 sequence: CASSQDLSSRGITDTQYF. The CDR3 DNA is TGCGCCAGCAGCCAAGATCTTTCGAGTCGGGGGATCACAGATACGCAGTATTTT.

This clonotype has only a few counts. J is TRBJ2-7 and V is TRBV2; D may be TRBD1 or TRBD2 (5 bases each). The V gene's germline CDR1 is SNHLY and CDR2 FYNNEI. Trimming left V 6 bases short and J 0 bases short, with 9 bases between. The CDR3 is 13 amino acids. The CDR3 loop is CASSTGRSYEQYF. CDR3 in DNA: TGTGCCAGCAGCACGGGACGCTCCTACGAGCAGTACTTC.

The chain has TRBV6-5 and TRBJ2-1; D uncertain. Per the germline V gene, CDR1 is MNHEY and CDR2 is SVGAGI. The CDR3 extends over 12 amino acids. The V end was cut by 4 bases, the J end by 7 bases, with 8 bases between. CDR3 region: CASSSNHNEQFF. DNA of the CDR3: TGTGCCAGCAGTTCGAACCATAATGAGCAGTTCTTC.

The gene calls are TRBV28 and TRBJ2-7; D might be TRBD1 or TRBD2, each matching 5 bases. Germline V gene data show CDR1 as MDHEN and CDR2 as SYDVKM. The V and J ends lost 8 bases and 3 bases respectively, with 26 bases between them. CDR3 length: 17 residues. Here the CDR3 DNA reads TGTGCCAGCTCCGCGAGGGGAAGGGGTATGTGGGACTACGAGCAGTACTTC. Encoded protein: CASSARGRGMWDYEQYF.

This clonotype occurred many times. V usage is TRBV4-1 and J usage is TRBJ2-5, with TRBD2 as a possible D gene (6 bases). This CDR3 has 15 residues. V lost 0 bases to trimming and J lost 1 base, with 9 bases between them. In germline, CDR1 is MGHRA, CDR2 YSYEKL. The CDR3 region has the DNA TGCGCCAGCAGCCAAGAAGTGGGAGGCCAAGAGACCCAGTACTTC. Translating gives CASSQEVGGQETQYF.

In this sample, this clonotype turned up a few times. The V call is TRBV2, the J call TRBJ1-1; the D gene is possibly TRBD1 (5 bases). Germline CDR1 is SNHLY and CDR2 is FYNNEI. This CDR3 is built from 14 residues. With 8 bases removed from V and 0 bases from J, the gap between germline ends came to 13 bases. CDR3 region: CASGGDGMNTEAFF. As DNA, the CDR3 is TGTGCCAGCGGAGGGGACGGAATGAACACTGAAGCTTTCTTT.

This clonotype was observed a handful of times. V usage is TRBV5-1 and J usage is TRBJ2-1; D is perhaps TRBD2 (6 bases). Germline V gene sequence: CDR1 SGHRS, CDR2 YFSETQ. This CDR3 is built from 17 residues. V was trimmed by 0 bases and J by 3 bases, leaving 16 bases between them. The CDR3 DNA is TGCGCCAGCAGCTTGGATCTCCGGGGGTCTGGCTACAATGAGCAGTTCTTC. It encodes CASSLDLRGSGYNEQFF.

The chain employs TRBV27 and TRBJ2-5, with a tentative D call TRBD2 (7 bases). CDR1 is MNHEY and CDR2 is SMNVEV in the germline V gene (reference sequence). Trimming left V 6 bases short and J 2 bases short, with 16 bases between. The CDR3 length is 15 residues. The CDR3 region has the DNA TGTGCCAGCAGGGCCATAGGGGGAGGGCAAGAGACCCAGTACTTC. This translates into CASRAIGGGQETQYF.

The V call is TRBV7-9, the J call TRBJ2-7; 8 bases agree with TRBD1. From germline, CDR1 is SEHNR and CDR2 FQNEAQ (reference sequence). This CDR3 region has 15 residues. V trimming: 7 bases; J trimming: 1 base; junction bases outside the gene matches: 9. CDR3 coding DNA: TGTGCCAGCACGCCAGACAGGGGCAAGTCCTACGAGCAGTACTTC. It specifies CASTPDRGKSYEQYF. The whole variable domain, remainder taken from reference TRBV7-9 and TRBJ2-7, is DTGVSQNPRHKITKRGQNVTFRCDPISEHNRLYWYRQTLGQGPEFLTYFQNEAQLEKSRLLSDRFSAERPKGSFSTLEIQRTEQGDSAMYLCASTPDRGKSYEQYFGPGTRLTVT.

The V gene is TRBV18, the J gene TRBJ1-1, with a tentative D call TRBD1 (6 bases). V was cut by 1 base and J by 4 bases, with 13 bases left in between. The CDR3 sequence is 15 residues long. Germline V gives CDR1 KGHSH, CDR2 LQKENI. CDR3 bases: TGTGCCAGCTCACCACTTAAGGGGGTCGGCACTGAAGCTTTCTTT. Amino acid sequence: CASSPLKGVGTEAFF.